What follows is one TCR beta chain and its context. The sample belongs to a study of T cell changes during pregnancy in multiple sclerosis. Profiled with immunoSEQ multiplex PCR; TCRdb holds only in-frame clones, not every one. The sample records approximately 60,000 clones, 92% being singletons. This CDR3 comprises 14 residues. In germline, CDR1 is SGHRS, CDR2 YFSETQ. V lost 0 bases and J lost 9; bases outside the gene matches: 4. Here the sequenced sample was CD4+ T cells from peripheral blood mononuclear cells, taken in the second trimester of pregnancy. This receptor was taken from a female donor with multiple sclerosis, enrolled in a pregnancy study. The J gene is TRBJ2-1, the V gene TRBV5-1; 9 nucleotides match TRBD2. Written as DNA, the CDR3 is TGCGCCAGCAGCTTGGGCGGGGGGGCCGGTGAGCAGTTCTTC. It codes for CASSLGGGAGEQFF.